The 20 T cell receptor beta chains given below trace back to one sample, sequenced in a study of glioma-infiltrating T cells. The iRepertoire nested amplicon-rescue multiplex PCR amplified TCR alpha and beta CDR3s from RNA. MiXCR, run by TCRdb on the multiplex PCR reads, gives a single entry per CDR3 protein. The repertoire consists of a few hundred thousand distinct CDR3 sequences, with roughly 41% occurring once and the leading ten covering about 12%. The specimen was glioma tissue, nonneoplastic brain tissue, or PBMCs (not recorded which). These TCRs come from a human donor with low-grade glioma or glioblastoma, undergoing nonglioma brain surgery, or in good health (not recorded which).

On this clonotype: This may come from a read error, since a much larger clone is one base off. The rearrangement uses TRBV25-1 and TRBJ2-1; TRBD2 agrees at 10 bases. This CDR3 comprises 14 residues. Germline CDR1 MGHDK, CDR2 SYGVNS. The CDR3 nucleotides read TGTGCCAGCAGTAACAGCGGGAGGGTCAATAAGCAGTTCTTC. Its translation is CASSNSGRVNKQFF.

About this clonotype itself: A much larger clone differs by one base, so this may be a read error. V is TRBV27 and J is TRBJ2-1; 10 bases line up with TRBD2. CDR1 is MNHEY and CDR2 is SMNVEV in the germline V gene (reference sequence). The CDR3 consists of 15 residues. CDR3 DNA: TGTGCCAGGAGTTTTCTAAGCGGGAGGGTCGATGAGCAGTTCTTC. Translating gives CARSFLSGRVDEQFF.

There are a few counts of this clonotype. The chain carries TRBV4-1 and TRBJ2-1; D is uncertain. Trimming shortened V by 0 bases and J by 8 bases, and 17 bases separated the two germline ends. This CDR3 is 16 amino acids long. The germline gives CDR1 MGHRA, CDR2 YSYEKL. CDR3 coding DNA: TGCGCCAGCAGCCAAGATCAGCTGAAAACGGTCGATGAGCAGTTCTTC. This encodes CASSQDQLKTVDEQFF.

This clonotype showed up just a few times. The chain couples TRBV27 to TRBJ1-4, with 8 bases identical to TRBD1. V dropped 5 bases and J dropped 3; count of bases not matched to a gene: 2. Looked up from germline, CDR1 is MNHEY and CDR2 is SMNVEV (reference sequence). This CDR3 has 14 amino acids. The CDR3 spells CASSLQGANEKLFF. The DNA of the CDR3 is TGTGCCAGCAGTCTACAGGGGGCTAATGAAAAACTGTTTTTT.

The CDR3 here is CASGVVNEQFF. In DNA, the CDR3 is TGTGCTAGTGGTGTTGTAAATGAGCAGTTCTTC. The J gene is TRBJ2-1, the V gene TRBV12-5; the D is unclear. This CDR3 is 11 amino acids long. V lost 5 bases and J 7 bases, leaving 6 bases between the germline ends. CDR1 and CDR2 from the germline V gene are LGHNT and FRNRAP.

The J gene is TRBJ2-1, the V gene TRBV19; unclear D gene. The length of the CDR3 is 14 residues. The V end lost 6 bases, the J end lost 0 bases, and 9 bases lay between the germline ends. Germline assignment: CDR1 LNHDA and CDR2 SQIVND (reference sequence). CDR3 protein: CASRRHISYNEQFF. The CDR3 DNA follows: TGTGCCAGTAGGAGGCATATCTCCTACAATGAGCAGTTCTTC.

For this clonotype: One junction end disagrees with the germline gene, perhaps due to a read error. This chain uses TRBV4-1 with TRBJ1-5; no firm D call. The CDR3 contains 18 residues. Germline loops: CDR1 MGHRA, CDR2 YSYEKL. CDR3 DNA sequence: TGCGCCAGCAGCCAAGATGGTATCCGGAGAAATAGCAATCAGCCCAAGCATTTT. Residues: CASSQDGIRRNSNQPKHF.

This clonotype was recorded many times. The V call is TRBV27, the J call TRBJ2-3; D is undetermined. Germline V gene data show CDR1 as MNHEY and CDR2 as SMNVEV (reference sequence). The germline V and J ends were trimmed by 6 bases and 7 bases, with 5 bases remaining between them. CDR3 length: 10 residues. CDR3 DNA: TGTGCCAGCAGACGGAATACGCAGTATTTT. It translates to CASRRNTQYF.

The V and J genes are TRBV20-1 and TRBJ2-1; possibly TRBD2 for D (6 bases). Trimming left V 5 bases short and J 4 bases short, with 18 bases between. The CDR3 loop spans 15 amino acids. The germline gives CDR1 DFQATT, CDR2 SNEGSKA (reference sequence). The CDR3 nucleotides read TGCAGTGCTGGGCGGGACGGTCTAATTTACAATGAGCAGTTCTTC. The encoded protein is CSAGRDGLIYNEQFF.

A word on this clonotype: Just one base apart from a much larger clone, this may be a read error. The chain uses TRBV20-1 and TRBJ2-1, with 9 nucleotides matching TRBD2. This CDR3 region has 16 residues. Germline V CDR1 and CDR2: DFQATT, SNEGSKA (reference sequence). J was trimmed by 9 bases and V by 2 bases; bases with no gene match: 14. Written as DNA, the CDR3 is TGCAGTGCTAGACCCTTAGCGGGAGAATGGTCAATTGAGCAGTTCTTC. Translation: CSARPLAGEWSIEQFF.

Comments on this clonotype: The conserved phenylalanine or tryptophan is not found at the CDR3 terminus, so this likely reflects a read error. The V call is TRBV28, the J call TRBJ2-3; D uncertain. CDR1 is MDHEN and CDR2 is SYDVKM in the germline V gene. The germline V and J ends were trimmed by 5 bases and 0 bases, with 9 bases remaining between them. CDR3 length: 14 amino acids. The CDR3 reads CASSGQPSTDTQYS. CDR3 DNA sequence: TGTGCCAGCAGTGGGCAGCCTAGCACAGATACGCAGTATTCT.

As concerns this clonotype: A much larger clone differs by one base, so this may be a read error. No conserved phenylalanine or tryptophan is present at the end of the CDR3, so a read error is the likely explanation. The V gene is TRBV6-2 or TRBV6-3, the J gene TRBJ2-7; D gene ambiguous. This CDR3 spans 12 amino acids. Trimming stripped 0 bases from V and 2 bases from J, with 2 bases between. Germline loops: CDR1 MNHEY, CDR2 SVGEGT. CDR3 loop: CASSYSAYEQYL. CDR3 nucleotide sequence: TGTGCCAGCAGTTACTCCGCCTACGAGCAGTACTTA.

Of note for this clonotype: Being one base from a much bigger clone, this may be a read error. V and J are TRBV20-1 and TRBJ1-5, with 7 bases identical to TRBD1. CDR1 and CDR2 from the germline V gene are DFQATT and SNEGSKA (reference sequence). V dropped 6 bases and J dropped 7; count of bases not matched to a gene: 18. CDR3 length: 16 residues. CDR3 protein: CSAAGGGGGGDQPQHF. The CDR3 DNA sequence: TGCAGTGCCGCTGGGGGAGGAGGGGGCGGGGACCAGCCCCAGCATTTT.

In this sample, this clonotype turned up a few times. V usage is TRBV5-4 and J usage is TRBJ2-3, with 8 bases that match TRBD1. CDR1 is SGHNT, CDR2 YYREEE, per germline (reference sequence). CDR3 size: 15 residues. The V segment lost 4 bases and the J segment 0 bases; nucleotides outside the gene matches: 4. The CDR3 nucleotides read TGTGCCAGCAGCCCCCGGACAGGGAGCACAGATACGCAGTATTTT. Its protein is CASSPRTGSTDTQYF. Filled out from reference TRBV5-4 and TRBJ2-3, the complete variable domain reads ETGVTQSPTHLIKTRGQQVTLRCSSQSGHNTVSWYQQALGQGPQFIFQYYREEENGRGNFPPRFSGLQFPNYSSELNVNALELDDSALYLCASSPRTGSTDTQYFGPGTRLTVL.

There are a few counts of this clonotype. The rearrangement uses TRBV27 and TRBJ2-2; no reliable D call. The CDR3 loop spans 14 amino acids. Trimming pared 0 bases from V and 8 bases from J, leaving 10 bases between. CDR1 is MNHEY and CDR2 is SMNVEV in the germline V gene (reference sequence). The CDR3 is CASSLSPSLGELFF. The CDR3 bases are TGTGCCAGCAGTTTATCGCCCTCATTGGGGGAGCTGTTTTTT.

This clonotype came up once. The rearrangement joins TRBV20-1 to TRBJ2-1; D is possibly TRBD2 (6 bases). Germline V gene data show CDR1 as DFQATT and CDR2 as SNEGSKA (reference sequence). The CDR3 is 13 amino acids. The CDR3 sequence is CSTGRGSYNEQFF. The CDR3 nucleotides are TGCAGCACGGGGCGGGGCTCCTACAATGAGCAGTTCTTC.

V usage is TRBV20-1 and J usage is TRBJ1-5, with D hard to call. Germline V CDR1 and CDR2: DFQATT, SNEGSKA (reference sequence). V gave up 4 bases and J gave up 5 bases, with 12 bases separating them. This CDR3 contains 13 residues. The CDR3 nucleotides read TGCAGTGCTACCTGGACTGAATATCAGCCCCAGCATTTT. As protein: CSATWTEYQPQHF.

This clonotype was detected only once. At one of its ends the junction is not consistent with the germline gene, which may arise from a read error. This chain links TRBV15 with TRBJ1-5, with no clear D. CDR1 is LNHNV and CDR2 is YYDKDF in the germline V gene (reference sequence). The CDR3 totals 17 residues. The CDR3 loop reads CATSRDNAGPRNQHQHF. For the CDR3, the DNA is TGTGCCACCAGCAGAGACAACGCTGGACCACGGAATCAGCACCAGCATTTT. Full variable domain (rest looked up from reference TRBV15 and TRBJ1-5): DAMVIQNPRYQVTQFGKPVTLSCSQTLNHNVMYWYQQKSSQAPKLLFHYYDKDFNNEADTPDNFQSRRPNTSFCFLDIRSPGLGDTAMYLCATSRDNAGPRNQHQHFGDGTRLSIL.

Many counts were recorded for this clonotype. The CDR3 sequence is CASSLGPGNTYEQYF. As DNA, the CDR3 is TGTGCCAGCAGTTTAGGGCCAGGTAACACCTACGAGCAGTACTTC. The chain carries TRBV27 and TRBJ2-7; D gene ambiguous. Germline CDR1 and CDR2: MNHEY and SMNVEV (reference sequence). The CDR3 spans 15 residues. V was cut by 2 bases and J by 2 bases, with 13 bases left in between.

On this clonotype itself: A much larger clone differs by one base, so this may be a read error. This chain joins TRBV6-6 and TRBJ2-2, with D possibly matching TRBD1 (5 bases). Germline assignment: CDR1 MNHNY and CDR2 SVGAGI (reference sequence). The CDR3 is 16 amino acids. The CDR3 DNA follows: TGTGTCAGCAGTTACAGGCCTAGTCTGAGCACCGGGGAGCTGTTTTTT. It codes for CVSSYRPSLSTGELFF.